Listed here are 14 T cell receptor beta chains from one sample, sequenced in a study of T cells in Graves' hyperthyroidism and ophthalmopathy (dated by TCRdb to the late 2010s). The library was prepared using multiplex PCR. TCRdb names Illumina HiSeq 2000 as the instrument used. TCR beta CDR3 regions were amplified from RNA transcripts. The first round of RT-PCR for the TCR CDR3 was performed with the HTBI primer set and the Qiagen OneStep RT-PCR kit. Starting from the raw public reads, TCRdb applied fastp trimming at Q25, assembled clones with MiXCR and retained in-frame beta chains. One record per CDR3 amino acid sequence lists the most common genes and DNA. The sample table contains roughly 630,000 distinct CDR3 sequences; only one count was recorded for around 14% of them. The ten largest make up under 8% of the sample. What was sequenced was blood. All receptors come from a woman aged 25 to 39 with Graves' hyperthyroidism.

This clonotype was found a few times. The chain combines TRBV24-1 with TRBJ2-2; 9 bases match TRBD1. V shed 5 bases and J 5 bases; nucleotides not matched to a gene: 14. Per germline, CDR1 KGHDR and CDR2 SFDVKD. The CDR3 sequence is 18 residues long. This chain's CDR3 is CATSVWGTGNKCTGELFF. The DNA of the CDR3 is TGTGCCACCAGTGTTTGGGGGACAGGGAACAAGTGTACCGGGGAGCTGTTTTTT.

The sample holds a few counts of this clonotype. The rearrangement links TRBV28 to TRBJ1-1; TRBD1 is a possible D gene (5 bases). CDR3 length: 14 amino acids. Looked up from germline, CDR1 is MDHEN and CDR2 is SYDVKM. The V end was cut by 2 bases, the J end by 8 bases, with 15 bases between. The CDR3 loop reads CASSLPKSGGEAFF. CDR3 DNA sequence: TGTGCCAGCAGTTTACCCAAGTCGGGGGGGGAAGCTTTCTTT. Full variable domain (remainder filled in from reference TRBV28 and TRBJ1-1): DVKVTQSSRYLVKRTGEKVFLECVQDMDHENMFWYRQDPGLGLRLIYFSYDVKMKEKGDIPEGYSVSREKKERFSLILESASTNQTSMYLCASSLPKSGGEAFFGQGTRLTVV.

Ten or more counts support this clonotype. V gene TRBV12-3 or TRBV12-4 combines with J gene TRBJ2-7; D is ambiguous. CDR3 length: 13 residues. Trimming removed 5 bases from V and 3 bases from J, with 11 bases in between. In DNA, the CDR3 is TGTGCCAGCAGTCCTCAACCTAGCTACGAGCAGTACTTC. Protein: CASSPQPSYEQYF.

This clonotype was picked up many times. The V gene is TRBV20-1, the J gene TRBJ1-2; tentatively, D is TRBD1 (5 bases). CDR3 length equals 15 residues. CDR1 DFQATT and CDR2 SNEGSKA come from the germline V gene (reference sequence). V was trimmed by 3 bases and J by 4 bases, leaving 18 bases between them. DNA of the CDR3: TGCAGTGCTAGTGCCGGGACCTGGGGAAGCTATGGCTACACCTTC. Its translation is CSASAGTWGSYGYTF.

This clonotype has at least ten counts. The CDR3 region has the DNA TGTGCCAGCAGCCCGGACTTTGCTGGGGCCAACGTCCTGACTTTC. Amino acid sequence: CASSPDFAGANVLTF. The chain recombines TRBV7-2 with TRBJ2-6, with D possibly TRBD2 on 5 matching bases. Germline CDR1 reads SGHTA; CDR2 reads FQGNSA. Trimming took 5 bases from V and 2 from J, leaving 10 bases between them. This CDR3 contains 15 residues.

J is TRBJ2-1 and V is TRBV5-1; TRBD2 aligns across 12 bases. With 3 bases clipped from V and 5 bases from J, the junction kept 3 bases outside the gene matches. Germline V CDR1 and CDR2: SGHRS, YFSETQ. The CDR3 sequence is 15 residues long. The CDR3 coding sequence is TGCGCCAGCAGCTGGACTAGCGGGGTAGACAATGAGCAGTTCTTC. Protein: CASSWTSGVDNEQFF.

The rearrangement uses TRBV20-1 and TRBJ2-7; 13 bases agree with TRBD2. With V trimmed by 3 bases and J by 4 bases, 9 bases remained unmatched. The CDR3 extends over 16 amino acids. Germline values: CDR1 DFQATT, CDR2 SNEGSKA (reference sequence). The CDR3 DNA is TGCAGTGCTAGGGTACTAGCGGGAGGGGGGAGTTACGAGCAGTACTTC. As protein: CSARVLAGGGSYEQYF.

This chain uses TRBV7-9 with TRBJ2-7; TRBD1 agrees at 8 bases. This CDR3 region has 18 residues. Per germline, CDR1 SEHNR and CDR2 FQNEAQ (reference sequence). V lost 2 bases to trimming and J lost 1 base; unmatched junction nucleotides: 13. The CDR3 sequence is CASSLYSLRTGFSYEQYF. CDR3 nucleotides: TGTGCCAGCAGCTTATATTCCCTAAGGACAGGGTTTTCCTACGAGCAGTACTTC.

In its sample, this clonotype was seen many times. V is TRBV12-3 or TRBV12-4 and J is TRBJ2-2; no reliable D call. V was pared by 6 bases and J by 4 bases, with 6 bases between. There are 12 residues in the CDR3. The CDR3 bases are TGTGCCAGCAGCCTAGGCACCGGGGAGCTGTTTTTT. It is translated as CASSLGTGELFF.

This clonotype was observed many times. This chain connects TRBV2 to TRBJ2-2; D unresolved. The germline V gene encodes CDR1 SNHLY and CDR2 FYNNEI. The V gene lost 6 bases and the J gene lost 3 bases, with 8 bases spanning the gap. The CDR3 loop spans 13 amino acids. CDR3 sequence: CASSGSDTGELFF. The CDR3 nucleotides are TGTGCCAGCAGCGGATCGGACACCGGGGAGCTGTTTTTT.

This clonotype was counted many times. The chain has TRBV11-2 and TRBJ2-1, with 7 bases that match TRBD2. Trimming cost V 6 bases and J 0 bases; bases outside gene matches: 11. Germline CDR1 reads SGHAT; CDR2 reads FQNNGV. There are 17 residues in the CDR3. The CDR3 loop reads CASSSMKAGRSYNEQFF. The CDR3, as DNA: TGTGCCAGCAGTTCTATGAAAGCGGGGCGCTCCTACAATGAGCAGTTCTTC.

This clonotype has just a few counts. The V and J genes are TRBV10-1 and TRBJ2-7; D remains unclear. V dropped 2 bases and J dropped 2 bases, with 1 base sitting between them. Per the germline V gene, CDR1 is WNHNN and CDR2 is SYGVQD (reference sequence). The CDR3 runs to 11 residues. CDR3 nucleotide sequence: TGCGCCAGCAGTGAGCCCTACGAGCAGTACTTC. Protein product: CASSEPYEQYF.

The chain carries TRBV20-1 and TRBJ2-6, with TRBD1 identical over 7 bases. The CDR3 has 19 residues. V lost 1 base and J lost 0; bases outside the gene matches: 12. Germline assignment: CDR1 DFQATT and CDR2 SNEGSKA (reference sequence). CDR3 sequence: CSARVAGTASFSGANVLTF. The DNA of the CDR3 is TGCAGTGCTAGAGTCGCTGGGACAGCCTCTTTCTCTGGGGCCAACGTCCTGACTTTC.

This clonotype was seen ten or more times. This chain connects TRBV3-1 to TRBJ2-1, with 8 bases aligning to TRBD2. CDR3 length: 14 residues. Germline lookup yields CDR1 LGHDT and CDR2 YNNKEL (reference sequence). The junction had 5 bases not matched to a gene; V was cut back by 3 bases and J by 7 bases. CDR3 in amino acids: CASSHVVAGNEQFF. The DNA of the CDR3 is TGTGCCAGCAGCCATGTGGTAGCGGGAAATGAGCAGTTCTTC.